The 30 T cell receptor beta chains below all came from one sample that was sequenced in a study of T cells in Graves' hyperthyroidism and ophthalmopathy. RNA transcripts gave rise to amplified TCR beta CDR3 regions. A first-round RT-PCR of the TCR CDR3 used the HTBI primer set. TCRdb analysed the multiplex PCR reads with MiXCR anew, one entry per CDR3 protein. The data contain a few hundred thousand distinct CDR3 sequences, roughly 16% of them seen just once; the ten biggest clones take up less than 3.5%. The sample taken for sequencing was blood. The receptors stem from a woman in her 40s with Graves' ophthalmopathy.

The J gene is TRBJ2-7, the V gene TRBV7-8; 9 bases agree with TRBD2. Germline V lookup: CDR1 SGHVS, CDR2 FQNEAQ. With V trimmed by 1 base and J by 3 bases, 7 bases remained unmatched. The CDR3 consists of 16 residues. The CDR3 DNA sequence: TGTGCCAGCAGCTTAGAGGGTCTAGCGGGGCACTACGAGCAGTACTTC. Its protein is CASSLEGLAGHYEQYF.

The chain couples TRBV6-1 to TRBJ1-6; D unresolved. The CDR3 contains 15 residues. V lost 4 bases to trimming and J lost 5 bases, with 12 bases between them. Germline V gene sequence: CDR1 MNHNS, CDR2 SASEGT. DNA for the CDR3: TGTGCCAGCAGTGGGCCTAACGCAAATAATTCACCCCTCCACTTT. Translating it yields CASSGPNANNSPLHF.

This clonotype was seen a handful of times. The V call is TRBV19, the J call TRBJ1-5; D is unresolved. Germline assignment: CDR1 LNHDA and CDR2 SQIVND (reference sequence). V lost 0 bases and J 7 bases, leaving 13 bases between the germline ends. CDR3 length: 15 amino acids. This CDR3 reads CASSIDLWGKQPQHF. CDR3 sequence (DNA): TGTGCCAGTAGTATAGATCTATGGGGAAAACAGCCCCAGCATTTT.

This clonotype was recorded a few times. CDR3 coding DNA: TGTGCCAGCAGCATTGCTGGGGACAAAAACTATGGCTACACCTTC. Translated, it gives CASSIAGDKNYGYTF. The rearrangement uses TRBV5-5 and TRBJ1-2; perhaps TRBD1 as D (6 bases). The length of the CDR3 is 15 residues. V lost 4 bases and J lost 2, with 15 bases in between. The germline gives CDR1 SGHKS, CDR2 YYEKEE (reference sequence).

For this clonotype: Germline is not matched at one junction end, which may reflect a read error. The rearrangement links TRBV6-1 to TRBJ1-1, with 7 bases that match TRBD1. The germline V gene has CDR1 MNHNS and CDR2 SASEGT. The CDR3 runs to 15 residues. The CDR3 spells CASNPTGVPNTAAFF. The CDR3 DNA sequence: TGTGCCAGCAACCCTACAGGGGTTCCGAACACTGCAGCTTTCTTT.

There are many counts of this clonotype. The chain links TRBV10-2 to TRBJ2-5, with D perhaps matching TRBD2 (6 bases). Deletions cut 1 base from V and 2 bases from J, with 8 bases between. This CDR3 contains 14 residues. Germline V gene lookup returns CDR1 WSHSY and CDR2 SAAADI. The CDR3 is CASSEFSGQETQYF. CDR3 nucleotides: TGCGCCAGCAGTGAGTTTAGCGGTCAAGAGACCCAGTACTTC.

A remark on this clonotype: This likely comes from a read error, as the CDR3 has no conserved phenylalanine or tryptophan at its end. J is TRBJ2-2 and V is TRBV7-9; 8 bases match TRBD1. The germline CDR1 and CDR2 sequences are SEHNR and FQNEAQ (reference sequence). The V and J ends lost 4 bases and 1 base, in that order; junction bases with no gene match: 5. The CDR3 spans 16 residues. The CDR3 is CASSSGQGWNTGELFS. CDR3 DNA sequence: TGTGCCAGCAGCTCTGGACAGGGTTGGAACACCGGGGAGCTGTTTTCT.

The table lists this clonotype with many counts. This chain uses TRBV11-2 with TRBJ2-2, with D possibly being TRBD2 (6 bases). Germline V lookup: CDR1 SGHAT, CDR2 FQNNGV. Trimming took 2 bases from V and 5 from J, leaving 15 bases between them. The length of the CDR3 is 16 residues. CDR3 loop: CASSLRTGARTGELFF. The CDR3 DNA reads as TGTGCCAGCAGCTTACGAACGGGAGCCAGAACCGGGGAGCTGTTTTTT.

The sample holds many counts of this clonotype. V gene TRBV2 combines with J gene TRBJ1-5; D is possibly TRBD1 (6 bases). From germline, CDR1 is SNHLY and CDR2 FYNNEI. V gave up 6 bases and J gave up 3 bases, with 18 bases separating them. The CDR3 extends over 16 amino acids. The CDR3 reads CASSQQQGGPNQPQHF. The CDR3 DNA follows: TGTGCCAGCAGCCAGCAACAGGGAGGTCCCAATCAGCCCCAGCATTTT.

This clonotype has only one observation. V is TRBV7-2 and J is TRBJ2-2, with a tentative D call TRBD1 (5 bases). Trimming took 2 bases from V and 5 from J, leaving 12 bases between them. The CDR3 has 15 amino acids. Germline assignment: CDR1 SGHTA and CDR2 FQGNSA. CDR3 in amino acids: CASSLRGSETGELFF. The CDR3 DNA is TGTGCCAGCAGCTTAAGGGGCTCCGAGACCGGGGAGCTGTTTTTT.

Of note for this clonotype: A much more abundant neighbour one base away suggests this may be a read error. CDR3 region: CANSLYLGQRGGGDTQYF. The CDR3 coding sequence is TGTGCCAACAGTTTGTATCTCGGTCAGCGGGGGGGGGGAGATACGCAGTATTTT. The chain carries TRBV12-3 or TRBV12-4 and TRBJ2-3; 10 bases match TRBD2. The CDR3 is 18 amino acids.

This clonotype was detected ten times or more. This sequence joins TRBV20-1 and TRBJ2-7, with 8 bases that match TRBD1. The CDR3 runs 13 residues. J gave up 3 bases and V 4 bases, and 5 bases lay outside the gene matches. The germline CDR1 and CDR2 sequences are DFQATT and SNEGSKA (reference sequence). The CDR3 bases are TGCAGTGCTACCGGACAGGGAGGCTACGAGCAGTACTTC. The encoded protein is CSATGQGGYEQYF.

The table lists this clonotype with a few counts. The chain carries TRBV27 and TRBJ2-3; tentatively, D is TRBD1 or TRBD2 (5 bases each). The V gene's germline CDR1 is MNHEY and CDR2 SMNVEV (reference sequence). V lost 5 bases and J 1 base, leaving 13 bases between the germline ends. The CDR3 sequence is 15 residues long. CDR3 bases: TGTGCCAGCAGTCGCACCGGGACCGGCACAGATACGCAGTATTTT. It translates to CASSRTGTGTDTQYF.

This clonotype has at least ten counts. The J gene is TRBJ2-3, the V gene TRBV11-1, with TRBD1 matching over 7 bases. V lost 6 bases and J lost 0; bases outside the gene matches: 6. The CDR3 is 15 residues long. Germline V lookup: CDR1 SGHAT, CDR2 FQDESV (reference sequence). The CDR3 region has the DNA TGTGCCAGCAGGCCGACAGGGCTAAGCACAGATACGCAGTATTTT. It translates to CASRPTGLSTDTQYF.

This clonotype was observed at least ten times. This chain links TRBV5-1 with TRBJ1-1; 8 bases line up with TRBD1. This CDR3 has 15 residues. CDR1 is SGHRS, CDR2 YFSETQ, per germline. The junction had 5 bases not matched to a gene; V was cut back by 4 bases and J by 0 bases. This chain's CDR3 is CASSPGQVMNTEAFF. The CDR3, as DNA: TGCGCCAGCAGCCCGGGACAGGTGATGAACACTGAAGCTTTCTTT.

CDR3 bases: TGTGCCAGCAGCCAGGGACTAGCGGGGACCCACATTTACAATGAGCAGTTCTTC. Residues: CASSQGLAGTHIYNEQFF. The rearrangement joins TRBV12-3 or TRBV12-4 to TRBJ2-1, with 13 bases aligning to TRBD2. CDR3 length: 18 residues. V shed 6 bases and J 4 bases; nucleotides not matched to a gene: 12.

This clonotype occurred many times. CDR3 amino acids: CASSLDSSEQFF. The CDR3 bases are TGCGCCAGCAGCCTAGACAGCTCTGAGCAGTTCTTC. The chain uses TRBV5-1 and TRBJ2-1; D perhaps matches TRBD1 (5 bases). V was shortened by 4 bases and J by 9 bases, with 11 bases between the two germline ends. The CDR3 contains 12 residues. The germline V gene has CDR1 SGHRS and CDR2 YFSETQ.

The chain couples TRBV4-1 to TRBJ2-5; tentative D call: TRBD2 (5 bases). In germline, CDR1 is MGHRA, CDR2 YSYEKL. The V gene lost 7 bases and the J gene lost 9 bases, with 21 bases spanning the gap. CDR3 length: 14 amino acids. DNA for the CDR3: TGCGCCAGCAATGAGGGAGATGGCTTAGGTGCCCAGTACTTC. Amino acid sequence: CASNEGDGLGAQYF.

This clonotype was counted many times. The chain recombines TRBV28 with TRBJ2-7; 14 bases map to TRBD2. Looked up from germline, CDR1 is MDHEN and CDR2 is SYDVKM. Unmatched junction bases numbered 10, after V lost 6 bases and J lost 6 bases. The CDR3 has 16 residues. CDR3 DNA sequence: TGTGCCAGCAGCGAACCGGGACTAGCGGGAGAGGGCGAGCAGTACTTC. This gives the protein CASSEPGLAGEGEQYF.

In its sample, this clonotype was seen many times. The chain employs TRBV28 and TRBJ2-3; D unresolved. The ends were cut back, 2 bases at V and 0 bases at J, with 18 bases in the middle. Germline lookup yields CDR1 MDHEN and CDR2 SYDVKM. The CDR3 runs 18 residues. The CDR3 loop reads CASSLSFGRGASTDTQYF. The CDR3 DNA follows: TGTGCCAGCAGTTTAAGTTTCGGCAGAGGAGCTAGCACAGATACGCAGTATTTT.

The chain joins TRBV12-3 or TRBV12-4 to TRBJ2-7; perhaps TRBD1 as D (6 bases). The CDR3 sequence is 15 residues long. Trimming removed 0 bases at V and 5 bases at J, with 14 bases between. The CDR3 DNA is TGTGCCAGCAGTTTAGCGAAACAGGGTGGCCACGAGCAGTACTTC. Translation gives CASSLAKQGGHEQYF.

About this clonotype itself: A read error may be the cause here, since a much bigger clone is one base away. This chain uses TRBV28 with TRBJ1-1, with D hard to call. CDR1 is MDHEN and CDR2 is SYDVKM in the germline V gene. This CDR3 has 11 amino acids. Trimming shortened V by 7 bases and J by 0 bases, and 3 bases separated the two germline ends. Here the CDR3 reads CASKVNTEAFF. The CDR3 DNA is TGTGCCAGCAAGGTGAACACTGAAGCTTTCTTT.

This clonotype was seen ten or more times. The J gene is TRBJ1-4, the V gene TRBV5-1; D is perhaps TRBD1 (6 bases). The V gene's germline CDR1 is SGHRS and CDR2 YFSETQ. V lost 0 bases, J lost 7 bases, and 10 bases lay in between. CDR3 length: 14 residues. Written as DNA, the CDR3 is TGCGCCAGCAGCTTGGTGGGGGGCGGTGAAAAACTGTTTTTT. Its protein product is CASSLVGGGEKLFF.

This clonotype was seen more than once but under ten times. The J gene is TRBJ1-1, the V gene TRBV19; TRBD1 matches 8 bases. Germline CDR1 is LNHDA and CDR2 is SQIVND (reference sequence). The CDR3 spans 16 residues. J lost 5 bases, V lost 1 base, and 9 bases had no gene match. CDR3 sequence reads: CASSIGSRGPWTEAFF. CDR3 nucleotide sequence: TGTGCCAGTAGTATAGGGAGCAGGGGGCCGTGGACTGAAGCTTTCTTT.

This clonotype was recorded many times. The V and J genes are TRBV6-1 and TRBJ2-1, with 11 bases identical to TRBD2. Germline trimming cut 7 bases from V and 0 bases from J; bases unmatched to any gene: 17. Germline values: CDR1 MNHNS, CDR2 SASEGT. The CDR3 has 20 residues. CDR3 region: CASTKQAGLAELSSYNEQFF. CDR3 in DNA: TGTGCCAGCACCAAACAGGCGGGACTAGCGGAGTTGAGCTCCTACAATGAGCAGTTCTTC.

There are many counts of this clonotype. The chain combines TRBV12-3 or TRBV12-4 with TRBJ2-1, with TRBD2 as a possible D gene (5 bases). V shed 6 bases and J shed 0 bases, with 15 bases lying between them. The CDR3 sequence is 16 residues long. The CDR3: CASSPGKSPSYNEQFF. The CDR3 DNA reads TGTGCCAGCAGCCCCGGGAAGAGCCCCTCCTACAATGAGCAGTTCTTC.

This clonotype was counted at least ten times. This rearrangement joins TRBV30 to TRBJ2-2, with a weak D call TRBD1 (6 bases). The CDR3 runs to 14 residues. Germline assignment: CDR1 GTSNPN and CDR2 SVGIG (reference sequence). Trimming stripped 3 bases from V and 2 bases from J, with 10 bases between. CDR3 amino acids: CAWSRDTNTGELFF. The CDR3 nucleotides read TGTGCCTGGAGCAGGGACACCAACACCGGGGAGCTGTTTTTT.

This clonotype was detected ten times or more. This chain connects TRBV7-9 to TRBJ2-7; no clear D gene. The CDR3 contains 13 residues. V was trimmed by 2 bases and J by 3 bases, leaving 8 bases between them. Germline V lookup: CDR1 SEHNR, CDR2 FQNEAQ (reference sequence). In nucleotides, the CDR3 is TGTGCCAGCAGCTTACTTGGTAGCTACGAGCAGTACTTC. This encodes CASSLLGSYEQYF.

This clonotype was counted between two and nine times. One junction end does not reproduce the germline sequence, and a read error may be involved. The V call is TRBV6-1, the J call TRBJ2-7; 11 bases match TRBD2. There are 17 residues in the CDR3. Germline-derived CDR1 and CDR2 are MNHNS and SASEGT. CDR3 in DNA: TGTGCCAGCAACCCTGGGGGGACTAGCGGAGCCCCCTACGGGCAGTACTTC. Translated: CASNPGGTSGAPYGQYF.

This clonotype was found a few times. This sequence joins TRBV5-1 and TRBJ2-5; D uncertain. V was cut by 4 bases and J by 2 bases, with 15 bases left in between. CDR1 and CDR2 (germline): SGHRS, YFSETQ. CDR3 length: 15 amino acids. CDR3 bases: TGCGCCAGCAGCCGTGACGCCATCCTTCAAGAGACCCAGTACTTC. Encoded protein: CASSRDAILQETQYF. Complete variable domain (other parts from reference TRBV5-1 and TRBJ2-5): KAGVTQTPRYLIKTRGQQVTLSCSPISGHRSVSWYQQTPGQGLQFLFEYFSETQRNKGNFPGRFSGRQFSNSRSEMNVSTLELGDSALYLCASSRDAILQETQYFGPGTRLLVL.